This T cell receptor (beta chain) was identified in a study of blood T cell repertoires in COVID-19. Grouping used clinical history reported by participants in a survey and questionnaire. Exposed participants came across a COVID-19 case within 2 weeks before study entry. Profiling relied on immunoSEQ multiplex PCR, and the TCRdb table lists in-frame clones only, not all of them. This table has a few hundred thousand clones, 70% to 90% appearing once. The receptor's source is a woman in her twenties or thirties who had been exposed to COVID-19. Sequencing used PBMCs or T cells enriched from blood (not recorded which).

In DNA, the CDR3 is TGTGCCAGCAGCCCCCAGGGCTCTGGGGCCAACGTCCTGACTTTC. Translated, it gives CASSPQGSGANVLTF. J is TRBJ2-6 and V is TRBV11-2, with D tentatively TRBD1 (5 bases). CDR3 length: 15 amino acids. Germline V CDR1 and CDR2: SGHAT, FQNNGV. V lost 5 bases and J lost 0, with 8 bases in between. Variable domain in full (rest from reference TRBV11-2 and TRBJ2-6): EAGVAQSPRYKIIEKRQSVAFWCNPISGHATLYWYQQILGQGPKLLIQFQNNGVVDDSQLPKDRFSAERLKGVDSTLKIQPAKLEDSAVYLCASSPQGSGANVLTFGAGSRLTVL.